This T cell receptor (beta chain) was found in a study of post-analysis software for immune sequencing data. V was cut by 1 base and J by 9 bases, with 13 bases left in between. CDR1 SGHTA and CDR2 FQGNSA come from the germline V gene. The CDR3 length is 13 residues. Notes on the study in general: Patients used five TRBV segments, including TRBV5-6, TRBV5-1 and TRBV20-1, more often than controls.

The authors incorporated unique molecular identifiers into the TCR beta cDNA libraries. TCRdb itself ran the PCR reads through MiXCR, one entry per CDR3 protein. The sample holds roughly 700,000 distinct CDR3 sequences, roughly 29% seen once. Details on this clonotype: Its antigen is as yet unknown. Being one base from a much bigger clone, this may be a read error.

The receptor was isolated from a girl aged 10 to 17 with multiple sclerosis. The chain employs TRBV7-2 and TRBJ2-7; D unresolved. Sequenced material: blood. The CDR3, as DNA: TGTGCCAGCAGCTTAGTCAGTGATGACGGGCAGTACTTC. This sequence encodes CASSLVSDDGQYF.